Listed below are T cell receptor beta chains from one sample, sequenced in a study of T cells in localized non-small cell lung cancer. Generated by immunoSEQ multiplex PCR, the TCRdb table keeps only in-frame clones and is missing some. This table holds 19,000 or so clones, roughly 90% found once. This specimen consisted of peripheral blood mononuclear cells, obtained before any cancer treatment. The receptors here all came from a male donor aged 60 or over with stage II lung adenocarcinoma. Both conserved end residues are part of each CDR3. The order of the fields is clone size, D gene, J gene, V gene, CDR3 DNA, CDR3 protein. The D gene is left open where the match is weak. The size of a clone is reported for some rows only, either as once, few or many, or as a class for expanded clones.

>NA|TRBD1|TRBJ1-1|TRBV5-1
TGCGCCAGCAGCCCCCGGGAAGGGGGCAACACTGAAGCTTTCTTT
CASSPREGGNTEAFF
>NA|TRBD2|TRBJ2-5|TRBV19
TGTGCCAGTAGTATTGGTACTAGCGGGCTGGAGACCCAGTACTTC
CASSIGTSGLETQYF
>NA|NA|TRBJ1-2|TRBV29-1
TGCAGCGCCGAACTGGCCAGCACCGGCTATGGCTACACCTTC
CSAELASTGYGYTF
>NA|NA|TRBJ2-6|TRBV5-1
TGCGCCAGCACCGGACGGGTGGAGGGAGGGGCCAACGTCCTGACTTTC
CASTGRVEGGANVLTF
>few|NA|TRBJ1-1|TRBV9
TGTGCCAGCAGCGTGCACTTTAAGACTGAAGCTTTCTTT
CASSVHFKTEAFF
>NA|NA|TRBJ1-2|TRBV5-8
TGTGCCAGCAGCTTGGCCGGCAGGGGATTGAATACCTTC
CASSLAGRGLNTF
>once|TRBD2|TRBJ2-5|TRBV5-6
TGTGCCAGCAGCTTGCTCGGTCTAGCGGGAGGCCAAGAGACCCAGTACTTC
CASSLLGLAGGQETQYF
>once|TRBD2|TRBJ2-1|TRBV10-1
TGCGCCAGCAGTGAGTCGAGTAGCGGGAGTAGGGACAATGAGCAGTTCTTC
CASSESSSGSRDNEQFF
>NA|TRBD1|TRBJ1-1|TRBV19
TGTGCCAGTAGTCCCCGGACAGGGGGGAGCACTGAAGCTTTCTTT
CASSPRTGGSTEAFF
>NA|NA|TRBJ1-2|TRBV7-8
TGTGCCAGCAGCCTCAATCAGGGAATAGGGGGCTATGGCTACACCTTC
CASSLNQGIGGYGYTF
>NA|NA|TRBJ1-4|TRBV6-5
TGTGCCAGCCGGGGGCTGACTAATGAAAAACTGTTTTTT
CASRGLTNEKLFF
>NA|TRBD1|TRBJ2-6|TRBV5-6
TGTGCCAGCAGCTCCAGGGGGACTGGGGCCAACGTCCTGACTTTC
CASSSRGTGANVLTF
>NA|TRBD2|TRBJ2-7|TRBV6-6
TGTGCCAGCAGGCCACTAAGCGGGAGAGGCCACGAGCAGTACTTC
CASRPLSGRGHEQYF
>once|TRBD2|TRBJ2-1|TRBV28
TGTGCCAGCAGTTTATCGACTAGCGCCAACAATGAGCAGTTCTTC
CASSLSTSANNEQFF
>NA|TRBD2|TRBJ2-3|TRBV6-6
TGTGCCAGCAGTAGCGGGACGGGCACAGATACGCAGTATTTT
CASSSGTGTDTQYF
>NA|NA|TRBJ1-1|TRBV7-9
TGTGCCAGCAGCTTAGGACAGAACACTGAAGCTTTCTTT
CASSLGQNTEAFF
>NA|NA|TRBJ1-2|TRBV28
TGTGCCAGCAGTTTAGGGGATGGCTACACCTTC
CASSLGDGYTF
>once|NA|TRBJ2-3|TRBV4-2
TGTGCCAGCAGCCATCCCCTAGGCGGGGGCGGAAGCACAGATACGCAGTATTTT
CASSHPLGGGGSTDTQYF
>NA|NA|TRBJ1-6|TRBV5-4
TGTGCCAGCAGCTCTGACAGCCGTTATTCACCCCTCCACTTT
CASSSDSRYSPLHF
>few|NA|TRBJ1-4|TRBV6-1
TGTGCCAGCAAAGAATGGGCTAATGAAAAACTGTTTTTT
CASKEWANEKLFF
>NA|TRBD2|TRBJ2-1|TRBV5-1
TGCGCCAGCAGCTTGTGGGGGGGACTAGCGAATTCCTACAATGAGCAGTTCTTC
CASSLWGGLANSYNEQFF
>NA|NA|TRBJ2-2|TRBV4-1
TGCGCCAGCAGCCCGGGCCCAACTGTGAACACCGGGGAGCTGTTTTTT
CASSPGPTVNTGELFF
>NA|TRBD2|TRBJ2-1|TRBV28
TGTGCCAGCATGTCGCTAGCGGGACCCACTGAGCAGTTCTTC
CASMSLAGPTEQFF
>NA|TRBD2|TRBJ2-2|TRBV2
TGTGCCAGCAAAGGGCCTAGCGGGGAACACACCGGGGAGCTGTTTTTT
CASKGPSGEHTGELFF
>NA|NA|TRBJ2-7|TRBV11-1
TGTGCCAGCAGCCTAGGGAGCGGGTATTCAAGCGAGCAGTACTTC
CASSLGSGYSSEQYF
>NA|TRBD2|TRBJ2-7|TRBV7-9
TGTGCCAGCAGCCCGTGGGGAGGGTGGGGGAGCGAGCAGTACTTC
CASSPWGGWGSEQYF
>once|NA|TRBJ2-7|TRBV7-6
TGTGCCAGCAGCTTAGGTCCAGGGCTAAGCGACGAGCAGTACTTC
CASSLGPGLSDEQYF
>NA|NA|TRBJ1-5|TRBV6-1
TGTGCCAGCAGTGACTACCACGGCTGGCCCCAGCATTTT
CASSDYHGWPQHF
>NA|NA|TRBJ2-1|TRBV11-2
TGTGCCAGCAGCTTAGGGCTAGCGGGACAGGCTGAGCAGTTCTTC
CASSLGLAGQAEQFF
>NA|NA|TRBJ2-2|TRBV2
TGTGCCAGCAGTGAAGCGGGAGGGGGCACCGGGGAGCTGTTTTTT
CASSEAGGGTGELFF
>NA|NA|TRBJ1-1|TRBV5-6
TGTGCCAGCAGCCGAGGGGTCCCGAACACTGAAGCTTTCTTT
CASSRGVPNTEAFF
>NA|NA|TRBJ2-1|TRBV10-3
TGTGCCATCAGTGAGGCGACAGAAAAGCAGTTCTTC
CAISEATEKQFF
>once|TRBD2|TRBJ2-1|TRBV29-1
TGCAGCGTACTCGGACTAGCGGGAGTCAATGAGCAGTTCTTC
CSVLGLAGVNEQFF
>NA|NA|TRBJ2-3|TRBV9
TGTGCCAGCAGCGTAGATAAAGATACGCAGTATTTT
CASSVDKDTQYF
>NA|NA|TRBJ2-4|TRBV7-6
TGTGCCAGCAGCTTAGCGTCTAGGGAGCCAGCCAAAAACATTCAGTACTTC
CASSLASREPAKNIQYF
>NA|TRBD1|TRBJ2-3|TRBV18
TGTGCCAGCTCACCCGGGACAGGGGGCTCCACAGATACGCAGTATTTT
CASSPGTGGSTDTQYF
>NA|NA|TRBJ1-2|TRBV10-2
TGCGCCAGCAGTGATTCGGTTAACTATGGCTACACCTTC
CASSDSVNYGYTF
>NA|TRBD1|TRBJ1-4|TRBV5-1
TGCGCCAGCCGACCAGGACAGGGGTTTGAAAAACTGTTTTTT
CASRPGQGFEKLFF
>few|NA|TRBJ1-1|TRBV19
TGTGCCAGTAGCCTCCTGGACACCTTGAACACTGAAGCTTTCTTT
CASSLLDTLNTEAFF
>NA|TRBD2|TRBJ2-1|TRBV5-1
TGCGCCAGCAGCTTGGGTGCGGGGCCTAGCGGGAGCTACAATGAGCAGTTCTTC
CASSLGAGPSGSYNEQFF
>NA|TRBD1|TRBJ2-4|TRBV15
TGTGCCACCAGCTGGGGACAGGTTGAAAACATTCAGTACTTC
CATSWGQVENIQYF
>NA|TRBD2|TRBJ2-1|TRBV5-6
TGTGCCAGCAGCTGGACTAGCGGGAGTGACGCCTACAATGAGCAGTTCTTC
CASSWTSGSDAYNEQFF
>NA|NA|TRBJ2-7|TRBV5-1
TGCGCCAGCAGCTTGGACAGGGGAGGATACGAGCAGTACTTC
CASSLDRGGYEQYF
>NA|NA|TRBJ2-1|TRBV19
TGTGCCAGTAGTATCGACGGGAGATCCTACAATGAGCAGTTCTTC
CASSIDGRSYNEQFF
>NA|TRBD2|TRBJ2-3|TRBV28
TGTGCCAGCAGTTCCCCCGGGACTAGCGGAAGCACAGATACGCAGTATTTT
CASSSPGTSGSTDTQYF
>NA|NA|TRBJ2-7|TRBV15
TGTGCCACCAGCAGAGGGGGTTTCGGATCCGAGCAGTACTTC
CATSRGGFGSEQYF
>NA|NA|TRBJ2-7|TRBV28
TGTGCCAGCAGTTTACCAGGGGAAAAGGCCGAGCAGTACTTC
CASSLPGEKAEQYF
>NA|TRBD2|TRBJ2-2|TRBV7-9
TGTGCCAGCAGCTTAGGGGCTAGCGGGAACACCGGGGAGCTGTTTTTT
CASSLGASGNTGELFF
>once|NA|TRBJ2-2|TRBV18
TGTGCCAGCTCACCTTGGGGCCGGACAGAAGAGACCGGGGAGCTGTTTTTT
CASSPWGRTEETGELFF
>NA|NA|TRBJ2-1|TRBV27
TGTGCCAGCAGGGAGGGAGTGGGATACAATGAGCAGTTCTTC
CASREGVGYNEQFF
>NA|NA|TRBJ2-2|TRBV7-9
TGTGCCAGCAGCTTAGGGGAGGTTGGAACGACCGGGGAGCTGTTTTTT
CASSLGEVGTTGELFF
>NA|TRBD1|TRBJ1-2|TRBV7-9
TGTGCCAGCAGACGGGGAGGGACAGGGAACTATGGCTACACCTTC
CASRRGGTGNYGYTF
>NA|NA|TRBJ1-2|TRBV19
TGTGCCAGTAGTCCATCTAGAGACAGGTCTGGCTACACCTTC
CASSPSRDRSGYTF
>NA|NA|TRBJ1-1|TRBV28
TGTGCCAGCAGTTTATGGAGGGGGATGTACACTGAAGCTTTCTTT
CASSLWRGMYTEAFF
>NA|NA|TRBJ1-6|TRBV4-2
TGTGCCAGCAGCCCTGTCGCAGGGAACTCCCCAAATTCACCCCTCCACTTT
CASSPVAGNSPNSPLHF
>NA|TRBD1|TRBJ1-4|TRBV6-6
TGTGCCAGCAGTCCGGGGACAGGGGTCGGAAAACTGTTTTTT
CASSPGTGVGKLFF
>NA|NA|TRBJ2-3|TRBV5-4
TGTGCCAGCAGCGTGGACTCGACTATGGGGACAGATACGCAGTATTTT
CASSVDSTMGTDTQYF
>NA|TRBD2|TRBJ2-2|TRBV27
TGTGCCAGCAGTTCCCGGACTAGCGGGAAGGAGCTGTTTTTT
CASSSRTSGKELFF
>NA|TRBD1|TRBJ1-5|TRBV6-1
TGTGCCAGCAGTGAACGCGGGACAGGGTCCAATCAGCCCCAGCATTTT
CASSERGTGSNQPQHF
>few|TRBD2|TRBJ2-5|TRBV6-5
TGTGCCAGCAGATCCGGGACTAGCGGGATGGGGACCCAGTACTTC
CASRSGTSGMGTQYF